In its sample, the clone carrying this T cell receptor (beta chain) was seen a few times. These data originate in a study of blood T cells in healthy people across ages. The ends were cut back, 3 bases at V and 7 bases at J, with 19 bases in the middle. The CDR3 is made up of 15 amino acids. CDR1 and CDR2 (germline): DFQATT, SNEGSKA (reference sequence). Primers used in a second PCR of roughly 6 to 12 cycles were a sample-barcoded 5' primer and a J-beta primer mix. MiXCR, applied by TCRdb to the 5' RACE reads, yields one record per CDR3 protein. The data contain under 1,100,000 distinct CDR3 sequences, around 25% of them singletons. The same sample was also used in a study of T cells of mothers and their children. That study reports: In this cohort, donors were three healthy Caucasian mothers plus their six children. Sequencing got over 9.5 million TCR beta CDR3 reads from each mother and some 3 million from each child.

Sequencing was done on a sample of blood. The receptor comes from a girl aged 2-10 years in good health. The chain employs TRBV20-1 and TRBJ1-5; D is undetermined. In DNA form, the CDR3 reads TGCAGTGCTAGTTCTGGTTCCGAGGGTTACCAGCCCCAGCATTTT. Amino acid sequence: CSASSGSEGYQPQHF.